The clone carrying this T cell receptor beta chain was picked up a small number of times. As yet, its antigen is unknown. Time point meaning: patch test 1, 2 weeks after DPC sensitization. The treatment here: therapeutic diphenylcyclopropenone sensitization with weekly scalp DPC. The source of the sample is a study of human T cells and chemical hapten exposure. Study-level information: Weekly diphenylcyclopropenone doses were given to patients' scalps across the roughly 24-week study.

Study observations and caveats: Donor immune responses may differ from healthy people's, since all donors had alopecia.

TCRdb passed the RACE reads through MiXCR, listing each CDR3 protein once. Here the sample spans about 360,000 distinct CDR3 sequences, around 7% being singletons. The clonotype was recovered from a woman between 18 and 29 years old with alopecia areata. Some clones in this sample may be carry-over from other donors' samples. Material: whole blood, obtained in connection with sensitization to the hapten diphenylcyclopropenone (DPC).

CDR3 nucleotide sequence: TGCGCCAGCAGGGCGGGGGGGCCTTCTGCGACAGATACGCAGTATTTT. Residues: CASRAGGPSATDTQYF. The gene calls are TRBV5-1 and TRBJ2-3, with 9 bases lining up with TRBD2. After removal of 5 bases from V and 3 bases from J, the junction contained 10 bases not matched to a gene. Germline V gene sequence: CDR1 SGHRS, CDR2 YFSETQ. The CDR3 contains 16 residues.